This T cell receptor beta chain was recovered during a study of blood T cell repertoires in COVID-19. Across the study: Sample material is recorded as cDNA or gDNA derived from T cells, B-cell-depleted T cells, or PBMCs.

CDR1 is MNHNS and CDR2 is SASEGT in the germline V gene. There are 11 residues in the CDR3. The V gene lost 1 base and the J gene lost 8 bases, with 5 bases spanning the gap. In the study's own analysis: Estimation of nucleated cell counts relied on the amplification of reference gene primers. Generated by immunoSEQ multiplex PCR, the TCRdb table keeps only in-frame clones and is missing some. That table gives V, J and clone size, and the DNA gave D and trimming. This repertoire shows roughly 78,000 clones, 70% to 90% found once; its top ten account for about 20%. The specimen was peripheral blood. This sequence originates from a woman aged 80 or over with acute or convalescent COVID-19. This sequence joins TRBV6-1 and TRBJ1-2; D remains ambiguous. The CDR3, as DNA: TGTGCCAGCAGTGAAGGGCTCGGCTACACCTTC. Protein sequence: CASSEGLGYTF.